A selection of T cell receptor beta chains follows, all from one sample in a study of blood T cell repertoires in COVID-19. The protocol was immunoSEQ multiplex PCR, while the TCRdb copy is restricted to in-frame clones and leaves out a portion. Of 150,000 to 180,000 clones listed, 65% to 90% were seen once; the top ten hold 9% to 13%. The material sequenced was peripheral blood. Source of these receptors: a woman aged 55 to 70 with COVID-19, enrolled during active disease. Both conserved end residues are part of each CDR3. A D gene is named only where the DNA matches it firmly. Expanded clones get a size class; other rows say once, few or many, or leave the size out.

TRBD2 TRBJ2-1 once TRBV3-1/TRBV3-2 19 CASSQGSRGLAGAYNEQFF TGTGCCAGCAGCCAAGGCAGCAGGGGACTAGCGGGAGCGTACAATGAGCAGTTCTTC
NA TRBJ1-1 NA TRBV19 15 CASTRSRGWHTEAFF TGTGCCAGTACCAGATCTAGGGGTTGGCACACTGAAGCTTTCTTT
NA TRBJ2-2 NA TRBV2 13 CASTIQNTGELFF TGTGCCAGCACGATACAGAACACCGGGGAGCTGTTTTTT
NA TRBJ2-5 NA TRBV27 13 CASSLHRQGTQYF TGTGCCAGCAGTTTACACAGGCAGGGGACCCAGTACTTC
NA TRBJ2-5 NA TRBV6-5 11 CASTLGETQYF TGTGCCAGCACCCTCGGGGAGACCCAGTACTTC
NA TRBJ2-7 NA TRBV6-6 13 CASGGTGIYEQYF TGTGCCAGCGGGGGGACGGGTATCTACGAGCAGTACTTC
TRBD1 TRBJ1-3 NA TRBV5-1 15 CASSFPRDSGNTIYF TGCGCCAGCAGCTTTCCTCGGGACAGCGGAAACACCATATATTTT
TRBD1 TRBJ2-7 NA TRBV5-1 16 CASSFVTGQGMGEQYF TGCGCCAGCAGCTTCGTTACCGGACAGGGGATGGGAGAGCAGTACTTC
NA TRBJ1-5 NA TRBV29-1 14 CSVAQGSSNQPQHF TGCAGCGTTGCACAGGGTTCGAGCAATCAGCCCCAGCATTTT
TRBD1 TRBJ1-1 NA TRBV27 15 CASRPDRGRNTEAFF TGTGCCAGCAGACCGGACAGGGGGCGAAACACTGAAGCTTTCTTT
TRBD1 TRBJ1-2 NA TRBV18 13 CASSTRDSYGYTF TGTGCCAGCTCAACAAGGGACAGCTATGGCTACACCTTC
NA TRBJ1-3 NA TRBV3-1/TRBV3-2 15 CASSPFRVPGNTIYF TGTGCCAGCAGCCCTTTCCGGGTTCCGGGAAACACCATATATTTT
NA TRBJ1-4 many TRBV5-6 14 CASSRRDMGEKLFF TGTGCCAGCAGCCGACGGGACATGGGGGAAAAACTGTTTTTT
NA TRBJ2-5 NA TRBV6-5 13 CASSLDGAKTQYF TGTGCCAGCAGTTTGGATGGGGCTAAAACCCAGTACTTC
TRBD2 TRBJ2-1 NA TRBV5-1 16 CASSRGLAGVDNEQFF TGCGCCAGCAGCAGGGGACTAGCGGGAGTGGACAATGAGCAGTTCTTC
TRBD1 TRBJ1-1 NA TRBV7-9 15 CASSTRQGSNTEAFF TGTGCCAGCAGCACCCGACAGGGCAGCAACACTGAAGCTTTCTTT
TRBD1 TRBJ2-3 NA TRBV5-1 16 CASSLEGWQGADTQYF TGCGCCAGCAGCTTGGAAGGTTGGCAGGGGGCAGATACGCAGTATTTT
NA TRBJ2-5 NA TRBV27 15 CASSLLGRGRETQYF TGTGCCAGCAGTTTATTAGGCAGGGGAAGAGAGACCCAGTACTTC
TRBD2 TRBJ2-3 NA TRBV24-1 15 CATGRGGASTDTQYF TGTGCCACCGGGAGGGGAGGGGCTAGCACAGATACGCAGTATTTT
NA TRBJ1-2 NA TRBV6-1 15 CASSEALRRNYGYTF TGTGCCAGCAGTGAAGCGCTTCGGAGAAACTATGGCTACACCTTC
TRBD1 TRBJ2-1 NA TRBV5-4 16 CASTPWGQGARNEQFF TGTGCCAGCACCCCTTGGGGACAGGGGGCGCGAAATGAGCAGTTCTTC
TRBD1 TRBJ1-1 NA TRBV11-2 16 CASSTQGGAVNTEAFF TGTGCCAGCAGCACACAGGGGGGGGCTGTGAACACTGAAGCTTTCTTT
TRBD1 TRBJ1-5 NA TRBV27 17 CASSPLPGQQYNQPQHF TGTGCCAGCAGCCCCCTTCCGGGACAGCAATACAATCAGCCCCAGCATTTT
NA TRBJ1-1 NA TRBV19 13 CASNTVRGSEAFF TGTGCCAGTAACACCGTCAGGGGCTCTGAAGCTTTCTTT
NA TRBJ2-3 NA TRBV7-7 13 CASSPGVADTQYF TGTGCTAGCAGCCCCGGAGTAGCAGATACGCAGTATTTT
NA TRBJ1-1 NA TRBV19 14 CASTLTWVNTEAFF TGTGCCAGTACCCTGACATGGGTGAACACTGAAGCTTTCTTT
TRBD2 TRBJ2-7 NA TRBV19 16 CASSRRSLAGAYEQYF TGTGCCAGTAGTAGGAGGTCACTAGCGGGAGCCTACGAGCAGTACTTC
TRBD1 TRBJ1-5 NA TRBV30 13 CAWGQGGNQPQHF TGTGCCTGGGGACAGGGAGGCAATCAGCCCCAGCATTTT
NA TRBJ2-1 NA TRBV7-3 16 CASSLIGQVVNNEQFF TGTGCCAGCAGCTTAATAGGCCAGGTTGTTAACAATGAGCAGTTCTTC
NA TRBJ1-2 NA TRBV12-5 18 CASGFSTLLQGLKDGYTF TGTGCTAGTGGTTTCTCTACGCTATTGCAGGGTCTTAAGGACGGCTACACCTTC
TRBD1 TRBJ2-1 NA TRBV5-5 15 CASSSGTGSYNEQFF TGTGCCAGCAGCTCCGGGACAGGGTCCTACAATGAGCAGTTCTTC
TRBD2 TRBJ2-5 NA TRBV19 16 CASSIPSSGSGKTQYF TGTGCCAGTAGTATACCCTCTAGCGGGAGCGGAAAGACCCAGTACTTC